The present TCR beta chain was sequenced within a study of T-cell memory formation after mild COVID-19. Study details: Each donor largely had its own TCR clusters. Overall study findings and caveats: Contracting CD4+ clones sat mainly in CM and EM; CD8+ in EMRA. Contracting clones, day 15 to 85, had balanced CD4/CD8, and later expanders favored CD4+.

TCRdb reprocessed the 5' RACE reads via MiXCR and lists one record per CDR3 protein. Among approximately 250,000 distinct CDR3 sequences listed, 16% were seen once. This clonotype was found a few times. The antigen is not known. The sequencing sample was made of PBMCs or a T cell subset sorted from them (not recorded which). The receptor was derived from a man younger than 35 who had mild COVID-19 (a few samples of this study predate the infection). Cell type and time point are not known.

In DNA, the CDR3 is TGTGCCACCAGCAGAGCCCAGGGGGGGGGGAAACTGTTTTTT. Its protein is CATSRAQGGGKLFF. V is TRBV15 and J is TRBJ1-4, with 7 bases that match TRBD1. The CDR3 totals 14 residues. V was pared by 1 base and J by 11 bases, with 7 bases of the junction left unmatched. Germline CDR1 LNHNV, CDR2 YYDKDF (reference sequence).